These 17 T cell receptor beta chains originate from one sample sequenced in a study of blood T cells in healthy people across ages. A sample-barcoded 5' primer and a J-beta primer mix were used in a second PCR of roughly 7 to 12 cycles. TCRdb fed the 5' RACE reads into MiXCR, producing one record per CDR3 protein. The sample lists 700,000 to 1,000,000 distinct CDR3 sequences; approximately 48% were seen once. Sample: blood. The receptors originated from a man aged 55-75 years in good health.

Only one count was recorded for this clonotype. This rearrangement joins TRBV7-2 to TRBJ1-1; TRBD1 might be the D (5 bases). Germline V gene lookup returns CDR1 SGHTA and CDR2 FQGNSA. The CDR3 consists of 15 residues. Trimming removed 5 bases at V and 1 base at J, with 14 bases between. The CDR3 spells CASSPGQGWNTEAFF. In DNA, the CDR3 is TGTGCCAGCAGCCCAGGACAAGGGTGGAACACTGAAGCTTTCTTT.

The chain is built from TRBV3-1 and TRBJ1-1; 8 nucleotides line up with TRBD1. The CDR3 is 15 residues long. Germline lookup yields CDR1 LGHDT and CDR2 YNNKEL (reference sequence). J gave up 1 base and V 6 bases, and 7 bases lay outside the gene matches. CDR3 region: CASSTGGIRNTEAFF. The CDR3, as DNA: TGTGCCAGCAGTACAGGGGGAATCCGGAACACTGAAGCTTTCTTT.

This sequence joins TRBV12-3 or TRBV12-4 and TRBJ2-5; tentative D call: TRBD2 (6 bases). V was trimmed by 6 bases and J by 2 bases, leaving 10 bases between them. The CDR3 is 13 residues long. In DNA, the CDR3 is TGTGCCAGCAGGCGGGGCCCTCAAGAGACCCAGTACTTC. As protein: CASRRGPQETQYF.

The chain combines TRBV2 with TRBJ1-5; D is uncertain. In germline, CDR1 is SNHLY, CDR2 FYNNEI. Between the trimmed V and J ends, which lost 0 bases and 3 bases, there was a span of 12 bases. The CDR3 spans 16 residues. CDR3: CASSEARRQLNQPQHF. As DNA, the CDR3 is TGTGCCAGCAGTGAAGCCCGGAGGCAACTCAATCAGCCCCAGCATTTT.

CDR3 region: CASSTDSSKNIQYF. The CDR3 DNA sequence: TGTGCCAGCAGTACGGACAGCTCCAAAAACATTCAGTACTTC. V is TRBV7-8 and J is TRBJ2-4; possible D gene TRBD1, 6 bases. Per germline, CDR1 SGHVS and CDR2 FQNEAQ. V lost 6 bases and J lost 2, with 11 bases in between. The CDR3 is 14 amino acids. Full variable domain (rest looked up from reference TRBV7-8 and TRBJ2-4): GAGVSQSPRYKVAKRGQDVALRCDPISGHVSLFWYQQALGQGPEFLTYFQNEAQLDKSGLPSDRFFAERPEGSVSTLKIQRTQQEDSAVYLCASSTDSSKNIQYFGAGTRLSVL.

The table lists this clonotype with many counts. V gene TRBV12-3 or TRBV12-4 combines with J gene TRBJ2-7; D gene ambiguous. This CDR3 is built from 12 residues. Trimming took 5 bases from V and 3 from J, leaving 8 bases between them. CDR3 sequence reads: CASSDSVYEQYF. Written as DNA, the CDR3 is TGTGCCAGCAGTGATAGTGTCTACGAGCAGTACTTC.

The rearrangement links TRBV29-1 to TRBJ1-5, with D possibly matching TRBD1 (6 bases). The ends were cut back, 4 bases at V and 7 bases at J, with 14 bases in the middle. Germline values: CDR1 SQVTM, CDR2 ANQGSEA. The CDR3 loop spans 13 amino acids. For the CDR3, the DNA is TGCAGCGTTGGACAGGACCCCGGGCAGCCCCAGCATTTT. It is translated as CSVGQDPGQPQHF.

This clonotype was counted a few times. In DNA, the CDR3 is TGTGCCAGCTCACAATTCGACATGAACACTGAAGCTTTCTTT. Translating gives CASSQFDMNTEAFF. The rearrangement links TRBV18 to TRBJ1-1; D remains unclear. The length of the CDR3 is 14 residues. Between the trimmed V and J ends, which lost 4 bases and 0 bases, there was a span of 9 bases. From germline, CDR1 is KGHSH and CDR2 LQKENI.

This rearrangement joins TRBV2 to TRBJ2-3, with unresolved D. This CDR3 is built from 12 residues. Trimming took off 7 bases at V and 0 bases at J, with 5 bases between the two ends. CDR1 is SNHLY, CDR2 FYNNEI, per germline. The CDR3 sequence: CASKPSTDTQYF. The CDR3 DNA reads as TGTGCCAGCAAGCCTAGCACAGATACGCAGTATTTT.

The table lists this clonotype with a few counts. This sequence may be a read error, since a much larger clone differs from it by one base. The J gene is TRBJ2-5, the V gene TRBV9; D perhaps matches TRBD2 (6 bases). The germline V gene encodes CDR1 SGDLS and CDR2 YYNGEE. V gave up 4 bases and J gave up 11 bases, with 24 bases separating them. This CDR3 is built from 15 residues. The CDR3 nucleotides read TGTGCCAGCAGCCCCCGGGGCGGGGCAAACAATGAGCAGTACTTC. Translated, it gives CASSPRGGANNEQYF.

This clonotype has more than one count but fewer than ten. The V gene is TRBV11-2, the J gene TRBJ2-5; 9 positions match TRBD2. This CDR3 has 16 amino acids. V lost 5 bases to trimming and J lost 3 bases; unmatched junction nucleotides: 10. From germline, CDR1 is SGHAT and CDR2 FQNNGV. This CDR3 is CASSLGLANLKETQYF. The CDR3 DNA reads as TGTGCCAGCAGCCTAGGACTAGCGAACTTAAAAGAGACCCAGTACTTC.

The genes are TRBV3-1 and TRBJ2-5; the D is unclear. The V and J ends lost 4 bases and 0 bases respectively, with 12 bases between them. Germline CDR1 is LGHDT and CDR2 is YNNKEL (reference sequence). CDR3 length: 15 amino acids. The CDR3: CASSLELPNQETQYF. DNA for the CDR3: TGTGCCAGCAGCCTCGAGCTCCCAAACCAAGAGACCCAGTACTTC.

This clonotype was detected a few times. The genes are TRBV27 and TRBJ2-7, with 9 nucleotides matching TRBD1. The V gene end was trimmed by 6 bases and the J gene end by 4 bases; junction bases not matched to a gene: 10. This CDR3 is 15 amino acids long. Germline lookup yields CDR1 MNHEY and CDR2 SMNVEV (reference sequence). CDR3 loop: CASSERAGTGYEQYF. The CDR3, as DNA: TGTGCCAGCAGCGAACGAGCCGGGACAGGGTACGAGCAGTACTTC.

This clonotype has only a few counts. It may be a read error: a sequence one base away is much more abundant. This chain joins TRBV12-3 or TRBV12-4 and TRBJ2-5, with no clear D. The CDR3 is 13 residues long. V lost 8 bases and J lost 5, with 15 bases in between. The CDR3 DNA reads TGTGCCAGCTCCTGGAGCCCTTCGGAGACCCAGTACTTC. Protein: CASSWSPSETQYF.

The rearrangement links TRBV7-2 to TRBJ2-2, with D tentatively TRBD1 or TRBD2 (5 bases each). The CDR3 runs to 12 residues. V dropped 6 bases and J dropped 7 bases, with 9 bases sitting between them. Germline loops: CDR1 SGHTA, CDR2 FQGNSA. The CDR3 here is CASRRDVGELFF. CDR3 nucleotides: TGTGCCAGCAGACGGGACGTCGGGGAGCTGTTTTTT.

The chain carries TRBV24-1 and TRBJ2-1; no clear D. CDR1 KGHDR and CDR2 SFDVKD come from the germline V gene. V dropped 4 bases and J dropped 3 bases, with 9 bases sitting between them. CDR3 length: 14 amino acids. CDR3 sequence reads: CATSDRDIYNEQFF. CDR3 coding DNA: TGTGCCACCAGTGACCGAGACATCTACAATGAGCAGTTCTTC.

V and J are TRBV6-6 and TRBJ2-5; D might be TRBD1 (8 bases). This CDR3 has 15 residues. Germline values: CDR1 MNHNY, CDR2 SVGAGI (reference sequence). V was trimmed by 10 bases and J by 5 bases, leaving 23 bases between them. The CDR3 reads CATDDFPQGGETQYF. The CDR3 DNA reads TGTGCCACCGACGACTTTCCACAGGGGGGGGAGACCCAGTACTTC.